This T cell receptor beta chain was retrieved from a study of CD8 T cells in ankylosing spondylitis. This clonotype was observed a few times. Its target is not known. TCRdb called the 5' RACE reads again in MiXCR, with one record for every CDR3 protein. The data contain more than 600,000 distinct CDR3 sequences, 15% to 20% of them seen just once; the ten biggest clones take up around 20%. Findings of the study overall: Blood of patients with ankylosing spondylitis appeared to be characterized by a TCR beta motif of seven or eight highly homologous variants. Matched ankylosing spondylitis synovial fluid reportedly contained a significantly enriched population of disease-linked clones. Disease-linked clones displayed a CD8+ phenotype and appeared relatively rarely in peripheral blood.

V shed 5 bases and J shed 2 bases, with 13 bases lying between them. The CDR3 is made up of 14 amino acids. The V call is TRBV12-3 or TRBV12-4, the J call TRBJ2-7; D possibly corresponds to TRBD1 (5 bases). Sequencing was done on a sample of blood, either unsorted or a sorted T cell fraction (not recorded which). The sequence came from a male donor with ankylosing spondylitis. Here the CDR3 DNA reads TGTGCCAGCAGTCCTGGAGACAGCACCTACGAGCAGTACTTC. This translates into CASSPGDSTYEQYF.